The 27 T cell receptor beta chains presented below share a single source sample, sequenced in a study of technical replicates of blood from several donors. Libraries were prepared by immunoSEQ multiplex PCR; TCRdb keeps only in-frame clonotypes and omits some of them. The table records about 74,000 clones, roughly 90% of them present only once. Material: T cells isolated from PBMCs. The origin of the receptors is a human donor in good health.

The rearrangement joins TRBV9 to TRBJ2-7; no reliable D call. Germline V gene lookup returns CDR1 SGDLS and CDR2 YYNGEE. CDR3 length equals 15 residues. The V end lost 0 bases, the J end lost 7 bases, and 17 bases lay between the germline ends. The CDR3 coding sequence is TGTGCCAGCAGCGTAGCGCTCGAGGCCTTTGGGGAGCAGTACTTC. Its protein product is CASSVALEAFGEQYF.

The V and J genes are TRBV30 and TRBJ1-5; 7 bases agree with TRBD1. Trimming took 1 base from V and 0 from J; bases not matched to a gene: 0. CDR3 length equals 14 residues. The germline V gene encodes CDR1 GTSNPN and CDR2 SVGIG (reference sequence). Here the CDR3 reads CAWSGDSSNQPQHF. CDR3 coding DNA: TGTGCCTGGAGTGGGGACAGTAGCAATCAGCCCCAGCATTTT.

The V and J genes are TRBV7-9 and TRBJ2-2; maybe TRBD1 (6 bases). Germline V CDR1 and CDR2: SEHNR, FQNEAQ (reference sequence). With 6 bases removed from V and 0 bases from J, the gap between germline ends came to 14 bases. The CDR3 is 16 residues long. CDR3 nucleotides: TGTGCCAGCAGAACCCGGGACACCCCGAACACCGGGGAGCTGTTTTTT. Amino acid sequence: CASRTRDTPNTGELFF. The variable domain in full, with the rest retrieved from reference TRBV7-9 and TRBJ2-2, is DTGVSQNPRHKITKRGQNVTFRCDPISEHNRLYWYRQTLGQGPEFLTYFQNEAQLEKSRLLSDRFSAERPKGSFSTLEIQRTEQGDSAMYLCASRTRDTPNTGELFFGEGSRLTVL.

This rearrangement joins TRBV7-2 to TRBJ2-3; 8 bases match TRBD2. V was pared by 3 bases and J by 3 bases, with 8 bases of the junction left unmatched. Germline CDR1 is SGHTA and CDR2 is FQGNSA. The CDR3 loop spans 16 amino acids. As DNA, the CDR3 is TGTGCCAGCAGCTTGAAAGCGGGAGTAGGGACAGATACGCAGTATTTT. Protein product: CASSLKAGVGTDTQYF.

V gene TRBV4-2 combines with J gene TRBJ2-7; the match to TRBD2 covers 9 bases. V lost 4 bases to trimming and J lost 5 bases; unmatched junction nucleotides: 6. Germline loops: CDR1 LGHNA, CDR2 YNFKEQ. This CDR3 contains 14 residues. The CDR3 loop is CASSPGLAFNEQYF. CDR3 in DNA: TGTGCCAGCAGCCCCGGACTAGCGTTCAACGAGCAGTACTTC.

This chain uses TRBV2 with TRBJ2-5; the D is unclear. V gave up 4 bases and J gave up 3 bases, with 6 bases separating them. The CDR3 spans 12 residues. The germline gives CDR1 SNHLY, CDR2 FYNNEI. The CDR3 protein is CASSGQEETQYF. For the CDR3, the DNA is TGTGCCAGCAGTGGGCAGGAAGAGACCCAGTACTTC.

The gene calls are TRBV19 and TRBJ1-1; TRBD1 matches 7 bases. V dropped 2 bases and J dropped 3; count of bases not matched to a gene: 6. The CDR3 spans 15 residues. Germline V gene sequence: CDR1 LNHDA, CDR2 SQIVND (reference sequence). The CDR3 nucleotides read TGTGCCAGTAGTATAACCGGGACAGCTGACACTGAAGCTTTCTTT. Its protein product is CASSITGTADTEAFF.

The V gene is TRBV7-9, the J gene TRBJ2-5; D possibly corresponds to TRBD2 (5 bases). The V gene's germline CDR1 is SEHNR and CDR2 FQNEAQ (reference sequence). CDR3 length: 15 residues. V lost 2 bases and J 0 bases, leaving 10 bases between the germline ends. The chain's CDR3 is CASSLRVGDQETQYF. DNA for the CDR3: TGTGCCAGCAGCTTACGGGTGGGAGACCAAGAGACCCAGTACTTC.

The chain uses TRBV4-1 and TRBJ2-7; 7 bases are shared with TRBD1. CDR1 is MGHRA, CDR2 YSYEKL, per germline. There are 17 residues in the CDR3. With V trimmed by 4 bases and J by 2 bases, 14 bases remained unmatched. The CDR3 coding sequence is TGCGCCAGCAGCCCTCGAGGGACAGCGGAGCTAACCTACGAGCAGTACTTC. Its protein is CASSPRGTAELTYEQYF.

The chain employs TRBV7-6 and TRBJ1-2; TRBD1 might be the D (5 bases). V lost 0 bases and J lost 0, with 11 bases in between. CDR3 length equals 16 residues. The germline V gene has CDR1 SGHVS and CDR2 FNYEAQ. CDR3: CASSLADSPANYGYTF. CDR3 bases: TGTGCCAGCAGCTTAGCAGACAGTCCCGCTAACTATGGCTACACCTTC.

This chain joins TRBV11-2 and TRBJ1-1; D may be TRBD1 (5 bases). The length of the CDR3 is 13 residues. Germline assignment: CDR1 SGHAT and CDR2 FQNNGV. Trimming took off 5 bases at V and 7 bases at J, with 14 bases between the two ends. CDR3 in DNA: TGTGCCAGCAGCCTGGACACGAGGAGTGAAGCTTTCTTT. It specifies CASSLDTRSEAFF.

This chain uses TRBV19 with TRBJ2-7, with D possibly TRBD1 on 6 matching bases. CDR1 is LNHDA, CDR2 SQIVND, per germline (reference sequence). There are 13 residues in the CDR3. V lost 5 bases to trimming and J lost 3 bases, with 11 bases between them. The CDR3 protein is CASSEQGSYEQYF. The CDR3 DNA reads TGTGCCAGTAGTGAACAGGGTAGCTACGAGCAGTACTTC.

V and J are TRBV4-2 and TRBJ2-3; TRBD2 is a possible D gene (5 bases). This CDR3 contains 15 residues. Germline V lookup: CDR1 LGHNA, CDR2 YNFKEQ. V lost 7 bases and J 3 bases, leaving 17 bases between the germline ends. The CDR3 DNA reads TGTGCCAGCACCCCGGGCAGATCGGGGACAGATACGCAGTATTTT. Amino acid sequence: CASTPGRSGTDTQYF.

V and J are TRBV19 and TRBJ2-3; TRBD2 aligns across 13 bases. Germline V lookup: CDR1 LNHDA, CDR2 SQIVND (reference sequence). The CDR3 runs to 20 residues. With V trimmed by 5 bases and J by 4 bases, 18 bases remained unmatched. The CDR3 coding sequence is TGTGCCAGTAGTTCTCCGGGACTAGCGGGATTAAAGCACACGGCAGATACGCAGTATTTT. It is translated as CASSSPGLAGLKHTADTQYF. Combining the CDR3 with reference TRBV19 and TRBJ2-3 gives the whole variable domain DGGITQSPKYLFRKEGQNVTLSCEQNLNHDAMYWYRQDPGQGLRLIYYSQIVNDFQKGDIAEGYSVSREKKESFPLTVTSAQKNPTAFYLCASSSPGLAGLKHTADTQYFGPGTRLTVL.

This clone was observed a handful of times. The CDR3 reads CASIDPTRVNTEAFF. The CDR3 bases are TGTGCCAGCATCGACCCCACGCGGGTGAACACTGAAGCTTTCTTT. V is TRBV27 and J is TRBJ1-1, with no clear D. CDR1 and CDR2 from the germline V gene are MNHEY and SMNVEV (reference sequence). The V and J ends lost 7 bases and 0 bases respectively, with 15 bases between them. This CDR3 has 15 residues.

The J gene is TRBJ1-1, the V gene TRBV5-1; TRBD1 aligns across 7 bases. Germline assignment: CDR1 SGHRS and CDR2 YFSETQ. Trimming cost V 2 bases and J 6 bases; bases outside gene matches: 13. The CDR3 loop spans 16 amino acids. CDR3 sequence reads: CASSFSIAGGFPEAFF. The CDR3 region has the DNA TGCGCCAGCAGCTTCTCGATAGCAGGGGGGTTCCCTGAAGCTTTCTTT. Supplemented by reference TRBV5-1 and TRBJ1-1, the full variable domain reads KAGVTQTPRYLIKTRGQQVTLSCSPISGHRSVSWYQQTPGQGLQFLFEYFSETQRNKGNFPGRFSGRQFSNSRSEMNVSTLELGDSALYLCASSFSIAGGFPEAFFGQGTRLTVV.

The V and J genes are TRBV25-1 and TRBJ2-1; a possible D gene is TRBD2 (6 bases). With 4 bases removed from V and 2 bases from J, the gap between germline ends came to 12 bases. The CDR3 has 15 amino acids. The germline gives CDR1 MGHDK, CDR2 SYGVNS. CDR3 amino acids: CASSGYSGTYNEQFF. The CDR3 DNA is TGTGCCAGCAGTGGCTATAGCGGAACCTACAATGAGCAGTTCTTC.

The chain is built from TRBV5-1 and TRBJ1-5, with a tentative D call TRBD1 (6 bases). Per the germline V gene, CDR1 is SGHRS and CDR2 is YFSETQ. The ends were cut back, 4 bases at V and 0 bases at J, with 14 bases in the middle. The CDR3 has 16 residues. The CDR3 bases are TGCGCCAGCAGCCCGGACGGGACACCTAGCAATCAGCCCCAGCATTTT. Residues: CASSPDGTPSNQPQHF.

The rearrangement links TRBV27 to TRBJ1-5; D remains unclear. V dropped 5 bases and J dropped 3 bases, with 11 bases sitting between them. Germline V gene sequence: CDR1 MNHEY, CDR2 SMNVEV (reference sequence). This CDR3 has 14 amino acids. The CDR3 protein is CASSLGLFNQPQHF. CDR3 nucleotide sequence: TGTGCCAGCAGTCTCGGACTGTTCAATCAGCCCCAGCATTTT.

This clone appeared once. The rearrangement uses TRBV18 and TRBJ2-3, with D perhaps matching TRBD2 (5 bases). Trimming pared 5 bases from V and 6 bases from J, leaving 15 bases between. Germline V lookup: CDR1 KGHSH, CDR2 LQKENI. The CDR3 contains 14 residues. CDR3 residues: CASSSPRGADTQYF. CDR3 coding DNA: TGTGCCAGCTCATCCCCTCGGGGTGCGGATACGCAGTATTTT.

The genes are TRBV7-3 and TRBJ2-2; 10 positions agree with TRBD2. From germline, CDR1 is SGHTA and CDR2 FQGTGA. The junction had 7 bases not matched to a gene; V was cut back by 6 bases and J by 0 bases. This CDR3 has 17 amino acids. The CDR3 protein is CASSLRTSGTNTGELFF. CDR3 in DNA: TGTGCCAGCAGTCTCAGGACTAGCGGTACGAACACCGGGGAGCTGTTTTTT.

This chain links TRBV6-5 with TRBJ1-2; 10 bases align to TRBD1. Trimming cost V 4 bases and J 8 bases; bases outside gene matches: 4. Germline CDR1 is MNHEY and CDR2 is SVGAGI. This CDR3 has 13 amino acids. The CDR3 DNA reads TGTGCCAGCAGTTTTGACAGGGGGCAGGGCTACACCTTC. Amino acids: CASSFDRGQGYTF.

The chain couples TRBV28 to TRBJ2-1, with 7 bases identical to TRBD2. V lost 6 bases, J lost 0 bases, and 14 bases stayed unmatched. CDR1 and CDR2 from the germline V gene are MDHEN and SYDVKM. This CDR3 is 18 amino acids long. DNA of the CDR3: TGTGCCAGCAGCCCCGGGGCTAGCGGAAAGAGCTCCTACAATGAGCAGTTCTTC. It is translated as CASSPGASGKSSYNEQFF. The variable domain in full, with the rest retrieved from reference TRBV28 and TRBJ2-1, is DVKVTQSSRYLVKRTGEKVFLECVQDMDHENMFWYRQDPGLGLRLIYFSYDVKMKEKGDIPEGYSVSREKKERFSLILESASTNQTSMYLCASSPGASGKSSYNEQFFGPGTRLTVL.

V usage is TRBV11-2 and J usage is TRBJ1-4; 8 bases agree with TRBD1. V lost 1 base to trimming and J lost 11 bases; unmatched junction nucleotides: 12. This CDR3 is built from 16 residues. The germline V gene has CDR1 SGHAT and CDR2 FQNNGV. CDR3 bases: TGTGCCAGCAGCTTAGTGCCCAGGGGGCGCGAAGAGAAACTGTTTTTT. Residues: CASSLVPRGREEKLFF.

There are a few counts of this clone. The rearrangement joins TRBV7-9 to TRBJ1-2; 8 nucleotides agree with TRBD1. Germline V gene data show CDR1 as SEHNR and CDR2 as FQNEAQ (reference sequence). Trimming took 8 bases from V and 3 from J; bases not matched to a gene: 2. The CDR3 spans 12 residues. CDR3 in amino acids: CASSGQDYGYTF. The CDR3 DNA follows: TGTGCCAGCTCGGGACAGGACTATGGCTACACCTTC.

This rearrangement joins TRBV27 to TRBJ2-1; D not certain. The germline gives CDR1 MNHEY, CDR2 SMNVEV (reference sequence). The length of the CDR3 is 15 residues. V lost 1 base and J 0 bases, leaving 7 bases between the germline ends. This CDR3 is CASSLFLSSYNEQFF. CDR3 in DNA: TGTGCCAGCAGTTTATTCCTTAGCTCCTACAATGAGCAGTTCTTC.

Comments on this clone: A junction end diverges from the germline sequence, so it may reflect a read error. The chain is built from TRBV7-7 and TRBJ2-1; 10 nucleotides match TRBD2. Germline assignment: CDR1 SSHAT and CDR2 FNYEAQ (reference sequence). The CDR3 totals 15 residues. The CDR3 protein is CASSPGTSASDEQFF. CDR3 nucleotides: TGTGCTAGCAGCCCCGGGACTAGCGCCTCCGATGAGCAGTTCTTC.